These T cell receptor beta chains were read from a single sample in a study of OX40 agonist ivuxolimab in advanced cancers. Libraries were prepared by immunoSEQ multiplex PCR; TCRdb keeps only in-frame clonotypes and omits some of them. Of around 74,000 clones in the sample, over 85% were seen once. Sample: CD4+ or CD8+ T cells sorted from blood, taken in a trial of the OX40 agonist ivuxolimab. These receptors all come from an adult with an advanced solid tumor such as melanoma, head and neck, liver or kidney cancer. Each CDR3 is given with its conserved first and last residue. Fields, in order: D gene, V gene, J gene, CDR3 DNA, CDR3 protein. D genes are given only for firm matches.

d_call: .
v_call: TRBV19
j_call: TRBJ2-1
cdr3_nt: TGTGCCAGTAGTATAGGTAAGAGCTCCTACAATGAGCAGTTCTTC
cdr3_aa: CASSIGKSSYNEQFF

d_call: .
v_call: TRBV7-2
j_call: TRBJ2-5
cdr3_nt: TGTGCCAGCAGCTCAACGCCAAAAGAGACCCAGTACTTC
cdr3_aa: CASSSTPKETQYF

d_call: .
v_call: TRBV30
j_call: TRBJ2-7
cdr3_nt: TGTGCCTGGAGTTCGGCTGTGCGGTACGAGCAGTACTTC
cdr3_aa: CAWSSAVRYEQYF

d_call: .
v_call: TRBV6-4
j_call: TRBJ2-1
cdr3_nt: TGTGCCAGCAGTCGAGACACAGGTTACAATGAGCAGTTCTTC
cdr3_aa: CASSRDTGYNEQFF

d_call: TRBD1
v_call: TRBV7-9
j_call: TRBJ2-7
cdr3_nt: TGTGCCAGCAGCTTACGCCCCCGGACAGGGGGCCTTAGTACCTACGAGCAGTACTTC
cdr3_aa: CASSLRPRTGGLSTYEQYF

d_call: .
v_call: TRBV28
j_call: TRBJ2-2
cdr3_nt: TGTGCCAGCAGTTTATACAGGTACAGGGCAGTTCGGAACACCGGGGAGCTGTTTTTT
cdr3_aa: CASSLYRYRAVRNTGELFF

d_call: .
v_call: TRBV7-2
j_call: TRBJ2-7
cdr3_nt: TGTGCCAGCAGCTTCTTGACCAGCCCCCAGTTC
cdr3_aa: CASSFLTSPQF

d_call: TRBD1
v_call: TRBV2
j_call: TRBJ2-7
cdr3_nt: TGTGCCAGCAGTTTCTGGGACAGCCGACTTTACGAGCAGTACTTC
cdr3_aa: CASSFWDSRLYEQYF

d_call: TRBD1
v_call: TRBV19
j_call: TRBJ1-4
cdr3_nt: TGTGCCAGTAGTCTACAGACAGGGGGCCCAGGAAAACTGTTTTTT
cdr3_aa: CASSLQTGGPGKLFF

d_call: .
v_call: TRBV30
j_call: TRBJ1-4
cdr3_nt: TGTGCCTGGAGCTCGGGAGCAGCAACTAATGAAAAACTGTTTTTT
cdr3_aa: CAWSSGAATNEKLFF

d_call: .
v_call: TRBV30
j_call: TRBJ1-5
cdr3_nt: TGTGCCTGGAGTCCCAGTAGCAATCAGCCCCAGCATTTT
cdr3_aa: CAWSPSSNQPQHF